This T cell receptor beta chain originates from a study of CD8 T cells in Susac syndrome. Sequencing of TCR beta was carried out in blood CD8+ and CD4+ T cells. Negative isolation yielded CD4+ and CD8+ T cells, and FACS enriched TEMRA cells. Notes on this clonotype: Its antigen is undetermined.

Random hexamers were used to reverse transcribe an amount of roughly 0.5 to 1 ug RNA. TCR beta CDR3 was amplified by immunoSEQ multiplex PCR. This amplification extended across 54 Vbeta and 13 Jbeta segments. TCRdb fed the immunoSEQ multiplex PCR reads into MiXCR, producing one record per CDR3 protein. The sample consists of around 280,000 distinct CDR3 sequences, about 85% of them appearing once. V was clipped by 5 bases and J by 5 bases, with 16 bases between them. The CDR3 sequence is 14 residues long. Germline values: CDR1 MDHEN, CDR2 SYDVKM. The study's findings and limits: As the study acknowledged, the number of individuals in its TCR sequencing and HLA analysis was relatively small.

The origin of this receptor is a human donor with multiple sclerosis. The sequencing sample was made of CD8+ T cells from PBMCs. The chain joins TRBV28 to TRBJ2-7, with D unresolved. The CDR3 protein is CASSADLTVDEQYF. As DNA, the CDR3 is TGTGCCAGCAGTGCCGACTTGACCGTCGACGAGCAGTACTTC.